The source of this T cell receptor (beta chain) is a study of blood T cell repertoires in COVID-19. The protocol was immunoSEQ multiplex PCR, while the TCRdb copy is restricted to in-frame clones and leaves out a portion. The sample yields roughly 110,000 clones, 88% seen once. The ends were cut back, 5 bases at V and 7 bases at J, with 6 bases in the middle. Per germline, CDR1 SEHNR and CDR2 FQNEAQ (reference sequence). CDR3 length equals 11 residues. The source is a man aged 45-65 years with active or convalescent COVID-19. This chain links TRBV7-9 with TRBJ2-1; D gene unclear. What was sequenced was peripheral blood. As DNA, the CDR3 is TGTGCCAGCAGCCGTACAAATGAGCAGTTCTTC. As protein: CASSRTNEQFF.